Listed here are 12 T cell receptor beta chains from one sample, sequenced in a study of shared clonotypes between healthy human individuals. The protocol was immunoSEQ multiplex PCR, while the TCRdb copy is restricted to in-frame clones and leaves out a portion. The sample shows some 500,000 clones, roughly 85% of them seen only once. Sequencing was carried out using PBMCs. Receptors were obtained from a woman in her thirties or forties in good health. Some clones in this sample may be carry-over from other donors' samples.

This clone was seen only a few times. Other DNA sequences within the sample encode an identical CDR3. The genes are TRBV6-5 and TRBJ1-1; D is uncertain. The CDR3 length is 13 residues. Germline values: CDR1 MNHEY, CDR2 SVGAGI. Trimming cost V 2 bases and J 5 bases, with 9 bases left between them. Here the CDR3 DNA reads TGTGCCAGCAGTTACCTAGGCGGGACTGAAGCTTTCTTT. This sequence encodes CASSYLGGTEAFF.

The chain has TRBV5-8 and TRBJ1-2; D remains ambiguous. The length of the CDR3 is 14 residues. Trimming took 1 base from V and 4 from J, leaving 11 bases between them. Germline V gene lookup returns CDR1 SGHTS and CDR2 YDEGEE. CDR3: CASSLNQVRYGYTF. As DNA, the CDR3 is TGTGCCAGCAGCTTGAATCAGGTCCGCTATGGCTACACCTTC.

This chain connects TRBV28 to TRBJ2-7, with D tentatively TRBD1 (6 bases). The CDR3 has 16 amino acids. Germline CDR1 reads MDHEN; CDR2 reads SYDVKM. Trimming left V 3 bases short and J 0 bases short, with 15 bases between. The CDR3 reads CASSFGNLDSSYEQYF. Written as DNA, the CDR3 is TGTGCCAGCAGTTTCGGAAACCTGGACAGCTCCTACGAGCAGTACTTC.

V and J are TRBV7-9 and TRBJ2-1, with TRBD2 as a possible D gene (5 bases). This CDR3 has 14 amino acids. The V and J ends lost 6 bases and 3 bases respectively, with 12 bases between them. CDR1 and CDR2 from the germline V gene are SEHNR and FQNEAQ (reference sequence). The CDR3 spells CASRPIAFYNEQFF. The CDR3 nucleotides are TGTGCCAGCAGACCTATAGCGTTCTACAATGAGCAGTTCTTC.

For this clone: Other DNA sequences in the sample encode the same CDR3. The chain combines TRBV5-4 with TRBJ2-5; perhaps TRBD2 as D (7 bases). V was clipped by 3 bases and J by 6 bases, with 15 bases between them. This CDR3 has 14 amino acids. Germline CDR1 and CDR2: SGHNT and YYREEE (reference sequence). The CDR3: CASSSRRGGQTQYF. The CDR3, as DNA: TGTGCCAGCAGCTCTCGGAGGGGGGGACAGACCCAGTACTTC.

This clone was seen just once. The V call is TRBV25-1, the J call TRBJ1-1, with 7 nucleotides matching TRBD1. There are 11 residues in the CDR3. V lost 2 bases and J lost 11; bases outside the gene matches: 2. The germline CDR1 and CDR2 sequences are MGHDK and SYGVNS. Here the CDR3 DNA reads TGTGCCAGCAGTGAAGAGGGGGCGGCTTTCTTT. Protein product: CASSEEGAAFF.

V and J are TRBV28 and TRBJ2-2, with TRBD1 identical over 8 bases. CDR3 length equals 15 residues. Germline V gives CDR1 MDHEN, CDR2 SYDVKM. Trimming cost V 5 bases and J 3 bases; bases outside gene matches: 5. The DNA of the CDR3 is TGTGCCAGCAGTCCAGGGGGCATGGACACCGGGGAGCTGTTTTTT. Protein sequence: CASSPGGMDTGELFF.

J is TRBJ2-7 and V is TRBV4-1, with TRBD1 matching 12 bases. This CDR3 region has 15 residues. Germline lookup yields CDR1 MGHRA and CDR2 YSYEKL. The V segment lost 3 bases and the J segment 2 bases; nucleotides outside the gene matches: 2. CDR3 in amino acids: CASSQGTGGTYEQYF. The CDR3 bases are TGCGCCAGCAGCCAGGGGACAGGGGGCACCTACGAGCAGTACTTC.

The sample holds many counts of this clone. This rearrangement joins TRBV4-2 to TRBJ2-5, with 11 positions matching TRBD2. CDR3 length equals 19 residues. The junction had 11 bases not matched to a gene; V was cut back by 0 bases and J by 2 bases. In germline, CDR1 is LGHNA, CDR2 YNFKEQ. The CDR3 region has the DNA TGTGCCAGCAGCCAAGATCGAGGGCTAGCGGGAGGTCGGCAAGAGACCCAGTACTTC. Translating gives CASSQDRGLAGGRQETQYF.

A note on this clone: The sample has other DNA sequences that encode this CDR3 too. V gene TRBV5-1 combines with J gene TRBJ2-5, with 7 nucleotides matching TRBD1. Germline loops: CDR1 SGHRS, CDR2 YFSETQ. The CDR3 is made up of 14 amino acids. V lost 0 bases, J lost 1 base, and 0 bases stayed unmatched. The CDR3 bases are TGCGCCAGCAGCTTGGAGGGGGCCCAAGAGACCCAGTACTTC. Its translation: CASSLEGAQETQYF.

The rearrangement uses TRBV7-2 and TRBJ2-3; 12 positions match TRBD2. Losses at the gene ends were 4 bases for V and 4 bases for J; bases not matched to a gene: 15. The germline V gene has CDR1 SGHTA and CDR2 FQGNSA. The CDR3 runs to 19 residues. The CDR3 loop is CASSSGRGRPSGRADTQYF. CDR3 coding DNA: TGTGCCAGCAGCTCGGGCAGGGGGCGCCCTAGCGGGAGGGCAGATACGCAGTATTTT. Full variable domain (rest looked up from reference TRBV7-2 and TRBJ2-3): GAGVSQSPSNKVTEKGKDVELRCDPISGHTALYWYRQSLGQGLEFLIYFQGNSAPDKSGLPSDRFSAERTGGSVSTLTIQRTQQEDSAVYLCASSSGRGRPSGRADTQYFGPGTRLTVL.

This chain connects TRBV5-4 to TRBJ2-7, with TRBD1 matching 7 bases. This CDR3 comprises 16 residues. Germline CDR1 is SGHNT and CDR2 is YYREEE (reference sequence). The junction had 10 bases not matched to a gene; V was cut back by 4 bases and J by 0 bases. The CDR3 nucleotides are TGTGCCAGCAGCCGGCCGCGACAGGGCGGCTCCTACGAGCAGTACTTC. Translation: CASSRPRQGGSYEQYF.